This T cell receptor beta chain was sequenced for a study of cytomegalovirus exposure and HLA in healthy donors (dated by TCRdb to the late 2010s). Study-wide context: An earlier analysis of some 620 of the donors reported 250 to 300 Gb of sequence data and around 110 million unique TCR beta sequences obtained from approximately 180 million T cells. An early release that covered about 600 HLA-typed donors contained about 300 gigabases of sequencing data and roughly 84 million unique TCR sequences. Among the approximately 400 genotyped donors, under 90% belonged to the genetic ancestry cluster associated with self-reported Caucasian donors. The study aimed to test whether signatures of past pathogen exposure could be identified by cataloging public T cell receptors. The T cell repertoires of under 700 subjects were profiled by immunosequencing and related to cytomegalovirus serostatus. In addition to the first cohort of 666 subjects, a separate validation cohort of approximately 110 different subjects was used. The study combined high-throughput TCR immunosequencing, statistical association of individual TCRs with disease status, and machine learning to predict cytomegalovirus infection status. A later analysis re-examined previously published TCR beta repertoires from over 500 donors and added high-resolution HLA genotyping to investigate patterns of TCR occurrence. Rather than using new phenotypic data, the later analysis identified candidate immune exposures from TCR beta sequences and from how often those sequences occurred across donors. To decide whether each TCR beta V gene segment behaved as functional or pseudogenic, an earlier analysis of over 500 of the donors relied on high-throughput TCR beta sequencing. Donor age, sex, ethnicity and CMV serostatus were compiled alongside the repertoire data. A later genetic analysis took genome-wide SNP genotypes for 398 of the 666 donors and used that subset as a discovery cohort. All discovery cohort repertoires had been generated on a single sequencing platform. Both class I and class II loci were covered by HLA typing, at four-digit resolution. The number of typed donors differed by locus: roughly 629-640 for A, B, C, DRB1 and DQB1; roughly 510 for DQA1; roughly 600 for DPA1; and approximately 450 for DPB1. Several DR-DQ haplotypes were treated as single units for association and clustering because of strong linkage in the cohort. On average, over 200,000 unique TCR beta nucleotide sequences were sequenced per donor among a few hundred genotyped donors of the cohort, with roughly 18% of those sequences being non-productive.

The investigation overall reported the following: A few of the identified cytomegalovirus-associated TCR beta chains were confirmed in vitro to be specific for cytomegalovirus antigens. According to a later analysis, most CMV-associated TCR beta chains appeared to be HLA-restricted, and the HLA associations seemed to be driven largely by CMV exposure. In both the original and validation cohorts, the classifier was reported to diagnose cytomegalovirus status with high specificity and sensitivity. In an earlier analysis of fewer than 750 of the donors, most TCR beta V segments were observed in productive rearrangements about 87% or about 30% of the time, broadly matching IMGT annotations. According to a later genetic analysis, donors in an Asian-associated ancestry cluster had fewer N-insertions in productive TCRs than the approximately 690-donor mean. In a later analysis, HLA-associated TCR beta chains were found to be more clonally expanded and to have lower generation probabilities than equally common non-associated chains. V-gene and J-gene trimming of TCR beta chains was associated with a missense DCLRE1C variant in a later genetic analysis, and the association was replicated in an independent cohort. The authors suggested that the approach could potentially be extended to other disease states and immunological phenotypes. A further reported finding was that TCR beta sequences accurately predicted the HLA-A and HLA-B alleles for most subjects in the first cohort. In this cohort, only TCR beta chains were sequenced, and detectable features were limited by the absence of alpha or paired-chain data. The only immune exposure information available for the cohort was CMV serostatus. According to a later analysis, TCR association rates differed among HLA loci, with DRB1 alleles showing the most associated TCRs and HLA-C alleles showing the fewest. Several of the top co-occurrence clusters appeared to be linked to parvovirus B19, influenza, CMV and Epstein-Barr virus, according to a later analysis. Specific HLA alleles were associated with some 15,000 TCR beta sequences at a false discovery rate of 0.05 in a later analysis. Because the 87-base-pair reads could not distinguish some IMGT-functional V segments, including TRBV6-2 and TRBV6-3, those segments were excluded. Correlated functional status among segregating V segments might reflect linkage disequilibrium, but an unknown experimental factor could not be ruled out. Seventeen rarely observed V segments, including chromosome 9 orphons, were excluded from the earlier analysis of just under 600 of the donors because counts were too low. A cluster of highly shared sequence variants was judged likely to represent a technical artifact of the sequencing pipeline. Sequencing depth was assumed to be roughly uniform across donors in the presence/absence analyses, though that assumption may not hold. A total of 150 or so TCR beta chains were listed by the study as associated with cytomegalovirus. Assigning TCR associations to individual alleles was difficult when HLA alleles, especially DR and DQ, strongly co-occurred. Because HLA typing was unavailable for some donors at each locus, only the typed subset was used in association tests. Most TCR sequences were observed very rarely across donors, whereas some public TCRs were present in many individuals.

Library prep was done by the immunoSEQ multiplex PCR assay. For the multiplex PCR, a mixture combining 60 forward primers for TCR Vbeta segments and 13 reverse primers for TCR Jbeta segments was used. A multiplex PCR assay on genomic DNA amplified the CDR3 region of rearranged TCR beta genes. Amplified TCR beta libraries were sequenced as 87-base-pair reads on the Illumina HiSeq System. Under the source paper's analysis protocol: A later analysis tallied some 79 million unique TCR beta chains across the 666 repertoires, and about 12 million of those chains were shared by two or more donors. Raw reads were error-corrected and collapsed into unique sequences with a nearest-neighbor algorithm that merged closely related sequences to remove PCR and sequencing errors. V, D and J gene segments were assigned by aligning CDR3 sequences to IMGT reference sequences. For a sequence to be retained, a match of at least six nucleotides to both a V gene segment and a J gene segment was required. Rearrangements were classified as productive when the CDR3 lacked stop codons and remained in frame with V and J, and all other rearrangements were classified as non-productive. CDR3 was defined according to IMGT convention as the region running from the second conserved V-encoded cysteine to the conserved J-encoded phenylalanine. The earlier analysis of 500 to 650 of the donors excluded any sequence lacking an unambiguous match to a single V gene segment. In an earlier analysis of some 590 of the donors, V segments were called functional above 56.7% productive rearrangements and were called segregating when the between-donor standard deviation exceeded 5%. A statistical classification framework was developed to diagnose cytomegalovirus status using the catalog of TCR beta chain sequences. In a later analysis, V and J genes were assigned by comparing TCR nucleotide sequences against IMGT/GENE-DB human TR gene sequences. The TCRdist pipeline was used in a later analysis to assign CDR3 sequences and most-parsimonious VDJ recombination scenarios. In a later analysis, each TCR beta chain was defined by its CDR3 amino acid sequence together with its V-gene family, and reads without a unique V-gene family were excluded. A later analysis removed 450 to 600 highly shared, low-generation-probability nucleotide sequences to deal with suspected cross-contamination and a sequencing artifact. For each public chain, a later analysis derived a clonal expansion index from normalized ranks of inferred template counts within each repertoire. In a later analysis, generation probabilities were computed using a VDJ recombination model fitted to out-of-frame rearrangements, and the results were checked against IGoR. In a later analysis, TCR-TCR, TCR-HLA and TCR-CMV co-occurrence was scored with hypergeometric tests, and a repertoire-size bias correction was applied to TCR pairs. To estimate false discovery rates, a later analysis permuted the HLA or CMV assignments 20 times. In a later analysis, co-occurring TCRs were grouped using DBSCAN, and TCRdist sequence similarity was added for clustering within HLA-allele-positive subsets. Co-occurrence clustering excluded repertoires with fewer than 30,000 or more than 120,000 public chains, plus five with anomalous nucleotide sharing. TCRdb took over this immuneACCESS table, retaining in-frame rearrangements with V and J assigned. Such tables are incomplete; in checked studies, under half of the missing clones stem from an unresolved V gene, and the remainder is unexplained. The V and J calls and clone size are taken from that table; D and trimming were inferred from the DNA. The sample yields under 200,000 clones; about 78% were counted once. The ten largest clones capture approximately 2.5% of the sample.

Turning to this clone: Its antigen is not yet known. No qualities accompany the bases; no much larger clone lies one base away.

The cohort comprised 666 healthy bone marrow donors. At the time of sampling, all cohort members were nominally healthy, though unrecorded immune exposures were likely present. The donor tested CMV seronegative and was one of the 352 seronegative cohort members. A peripheral blood sample was provided by each donor, and peripheral blood mononuclear cells were used for TCR beta sequencing. Genomic DNA was extracted from the blood cell samples with the Qiagen DNeasy Blood Extraction Kit. The CDR3 covers 13 residues, taking in both the cysteine and the phenylalanine. Only the CDR3 part of the read is kept: 39 bases, read in frame from the first base. Taken from the germline V gene, the CDR1 and CDR2 loops are MDHEN and SYDVKM. Relative to germline, V is missing 6 bases and J is missing 5 bases, with 4 bases of the junction outside any gene match.

Recombination connected TRBV28 to TRBJ1-5; 7 bases in between match TRBD1. The sequenced sample was PBMCs. The receptor's source is a man aged 55 to 70 in good health and CMV-seronegative. The nucleotide sequence reads as follows: TGTGCCAGCAGCAACAGGGGAGATCAGCCCCAGCATTTT. Translated, it gives CASSNRGDQPQHF.